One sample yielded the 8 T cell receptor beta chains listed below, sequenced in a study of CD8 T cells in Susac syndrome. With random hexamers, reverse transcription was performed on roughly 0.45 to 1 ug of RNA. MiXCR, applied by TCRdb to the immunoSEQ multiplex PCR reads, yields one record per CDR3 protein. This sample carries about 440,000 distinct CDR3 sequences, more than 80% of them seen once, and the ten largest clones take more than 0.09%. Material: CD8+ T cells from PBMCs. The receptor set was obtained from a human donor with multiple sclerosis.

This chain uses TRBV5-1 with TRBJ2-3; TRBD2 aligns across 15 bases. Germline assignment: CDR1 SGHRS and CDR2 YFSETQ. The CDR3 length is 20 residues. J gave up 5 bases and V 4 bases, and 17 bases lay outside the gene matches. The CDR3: CASSLLGTSRTSGREDTQYF. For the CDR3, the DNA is TGCGCCAGCAGCCTCCTAGGGACTTCCAGGACTAGCGGGAGGGAAGATACGCAGTATTTT.

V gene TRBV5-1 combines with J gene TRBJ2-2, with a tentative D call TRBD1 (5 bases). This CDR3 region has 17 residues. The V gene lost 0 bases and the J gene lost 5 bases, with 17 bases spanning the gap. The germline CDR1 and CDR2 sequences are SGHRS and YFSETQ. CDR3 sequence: CASSLDLSGILTGELFF. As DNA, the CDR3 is TGCGCCAGCAGCTTGGATCTATCAGGGATATTAACCGGGGAGCTGTTTTTT.

CDR3 nucleotide sequence: TGCGCCAGCGATTCGCGGGGCTCCTACAATGAGCAGTTCTTC. Encoded protein: CASDSRGSYNEQFF. This chain joins TRBV5-1 and TRBJ2-1; D might be TRBD2 (6 bases). Germline CDR1 SGHRS, CDR2 YFSETQ. This CDR3 has 14 residues. Trimming took 7 bases from V and 0 from J, leaving 11 bases between them.

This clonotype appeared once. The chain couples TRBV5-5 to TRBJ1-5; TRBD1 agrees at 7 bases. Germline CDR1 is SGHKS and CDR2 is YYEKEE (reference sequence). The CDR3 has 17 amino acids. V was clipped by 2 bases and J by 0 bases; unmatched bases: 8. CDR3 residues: CASSFRDSFYSNQPQHF. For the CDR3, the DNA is TGTGCCAGCAGCTTCCGGGACAGCTTCTATAGCAATCAGCCCCAGCATTTT.

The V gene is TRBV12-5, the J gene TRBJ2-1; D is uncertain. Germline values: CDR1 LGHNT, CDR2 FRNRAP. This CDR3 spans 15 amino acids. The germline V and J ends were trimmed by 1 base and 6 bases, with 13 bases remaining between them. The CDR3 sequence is CASGLADPLTNEQFF. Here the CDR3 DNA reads TGTGCTAGTGGTTTGGCGGACCCGTTAACCAATGAGCAGTTCTTC.

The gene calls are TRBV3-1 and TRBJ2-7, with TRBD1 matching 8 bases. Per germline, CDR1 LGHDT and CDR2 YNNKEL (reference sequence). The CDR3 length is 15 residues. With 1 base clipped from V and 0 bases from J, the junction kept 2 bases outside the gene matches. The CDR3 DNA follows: TGTGCCAGCAGCCAAGGGACAGGGAGCTCCTACGAGCAGTACTTC. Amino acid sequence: CASSQGTGSSYEQYF.

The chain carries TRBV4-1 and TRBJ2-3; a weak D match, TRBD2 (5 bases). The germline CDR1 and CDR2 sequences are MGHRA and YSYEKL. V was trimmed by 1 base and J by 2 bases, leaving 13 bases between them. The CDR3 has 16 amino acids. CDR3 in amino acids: CASSQVGGRDTDTQYF. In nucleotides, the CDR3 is TGCGCCAGCAGCCAAGTAGGAGGTAGGGACACAGATACGCAGTATTTT.

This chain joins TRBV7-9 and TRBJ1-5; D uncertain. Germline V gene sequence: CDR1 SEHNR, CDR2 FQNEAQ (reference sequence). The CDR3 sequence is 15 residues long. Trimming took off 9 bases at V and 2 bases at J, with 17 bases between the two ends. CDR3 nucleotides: TGTGCCAGTGGTGTGGGTGAAACGGGCAATCAGCCCCAGCATTTT. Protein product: CASGVGETGNQPQHF.